The 20 T cell receptor beta chains in this list originate from one sample, sequenced in a study of cytomegalovirus exposure and HLA in healthy donors. PCR primers comprised 60 Vbeta and 13 Jbeta primers. Data came from immunoSEQ multiplex PCR; TCRdb stores just in-frame clones and leaves some out. The table includes around 190,000 clones, around nine tenths detected once. Sequencing was performed on PBMCs. The origin of the receptors is a woman younger than 30 in good health and CMV-seronegative.

In its sample, this clone was seen once. The V and J genes are TRBV29-1 and TRBJ2-7, with D possibly TRBD2 on 6 matching bases. Germline CDR1 SQVTM, CDR2 ANQGSEA. The CDR3 length is 12 residues. CDR3 region: CSGTLGTYEQYF. In DNA form, the CDR3 reads TGCTCCGGGACTTTGGGCACCTACGAGCAGTACTTC.

V is TRBV28 and J is TRBJ2-1, with 9 bases identical to TRBD1. The junction had 8 bases not matched to a gene; V was cut back by 2 bases and J by 6 bases. This CDR3 comprises 16 residues. Germline CDR1 reads MDHEN; CDR2 reads SYDVKM. CDR3 loop: CASSLVDRGSTNEQFF. The CDR3 region has the DNA TGTGCCAGCAGTTTAGTGGACAGGGGAAGTACCAATGAGCAGTTCTTC.

The J gene is TRBJ2-7, the V gene TRBV7-9; 9 bases are a match to TRBD1. CDR3 length equals 14 residues. V was clipped by 6 bases and J by 4 bases; unmatched bases: 7. The V gene's germline CDR1 is SEHNR and CDR2 FQNEAQ (reference sequence). CDR3 residues: CASRPGTGLYEQYF. The CDR3 DNA is TGTGCCAGCAGACCGGGGACAGGGCTGTACGAGCAGTACTTC.

This clone has just one count. The genes are TRBV29-1 and TRBJ1-1, with TRBD1 as a possible D gene (5 bases). The CDR3 contains 12 residues. V dropped 6 bases and J dropped 4 bases, with 12 bases sitting between them. Per germline, CDR1 SQVTM and CDR2 ANQGSEA. In DNA, the CDR3 is TGCAGCGTAACTCAGGGTGGCACTGAAGCTTTCTTT. It codes for CSVTQGGTEAFF.

The rearrangement uses TRBV7-6 and TRBJ2-7; TRBD2 matches at 9 bases. CDR1 and CDR2 (germline): SGHVS, FNYEAQ. The CDR3 spans 18 residues. V lost 1 base to trimming and J lost 6 bases; unmatched junction nucleotides: 16. CDR3 nucleotides: TGTGCCAGCAGCTTAGGCTACCCCGGGACTAGCCACCTCGGCGAGCAGTACTTC. The encoded protein is CASSLGYPGTSHLGEQYF.

The J gene is TRBJ2-5, the V gene TRBV5-1; TRBD2 matches 9 bases. V dropped 4 bases and J dropped 4; count of bases not matched to a gene: 8. This CDR3 has 15 amino acids. Germline V gene sequence: CDR1 SGHRS, CDR2 YFSETQ. The CDR3 protein is CASSRTSAGGETQYF. The CDR3 nucleotides are TGCGCCAGCAGCAGGACTAGCGCGGGAGGAGAGACCCAGTACTTC.

Concerning this clone itself: Compared with germline, one end of the junction differs, possibly owing to a read error. This chain joins TRBV13 and TRBJ1-1; no clear D. This CDR3 is built from 12 residues. Germline CDR1 is PRHDT and CDR2 is FYEKMQ (reference sequence). The CDR3 bases are TGTGCCAGCAGCCTAGGACCCCTAGAAGCTTTCTTT. Amino acid sequence: CASSLGPLEAFF.

This clone was seen just once. The rearrangement uses TRBV18 and TRBJ2-7; 8 bases map to TRBD2. This CDR3 contains 14 residues. CDR1 KGHSH and CDR2 LQKENI come from the germline V gene. Losses at the gene ends were 3 bases for V and 3 bases for J; bases not matched to a gene: 4. CDR3 sequence (DNA): TGTGCCAGCTCACCCAGCGGGAGATTCTACGAGCAGTACTTC. This gives the protein CASSPSGRFYEQYF.

For this clone: A read error may produce the germline difference seen at one junction end. Other nucleotide sequences in the sample specify the same CDR3. This chain joins TRBV2 and TRBJ2-5, with 9 bases that match TRBD1. Germline loops: CDR1 SNHLY, CDR2 FYNNEI. The CDR3 covers 19 residues. The CDR3 bases are TGTGCCAGCAGCGGAAATCCTGCTAAGACAGGGGGGCCCCAAGAGACTCAGTACTTC. The encoded protein is CASSGNPAKTGGPQETQYF. Drawing the rest from reference TRBV2 and TRBJ2-5, the complete variable domain is EPEVTQTPSHQVTQMGQEVILRCVPISNHLYFYWYRQILGQKVEFLVSFYNNEISEKSEIFDDQFSVERPDGSNFTLKIRSTKLEDSAMYFCASSGNPAKTGGPQETQYFGPGTRLLVL.

This chain joins TRBV6-1 and TRBJ1-2; D not resolved. V was shortened by 1 base and J by 4 bases, with 10 bases between the two germline ends. Germline CDR1 is MNHNS and CDR2 is SASEGT. The CDR3 consists of 14 residues. CDR3 region: CASSEGPGLYGYTF. In nucleotides, the CDR3 is TGTGCCAGCAGTGAAGGACCAGGCCTCTATGGCTACACCTTC.

The chain links TRBV10-2 to TRBJ2-5; D might be TRBD1 (5 bases). The CDR3 contains 13 residues. V lost 0 bases to trimming and J lost 5 bases, with 7 bases between them. CDR1 WSHSY and CDR2 SAAADI come from the germline V gene. The CDR3 spells CASSESRGETQYF. The DNA for the CDR3 is TGCGCCAGCAGTGAGTCTAGGGGCGAGACCCAGTACTTC.

This clone was counted a single time. This sequence joins TRBV6-1 and TRBJ1-4; 10 positions agree with TRBD1. V was pared by 7 bases and J by 5 bases, with 7 bases of the junction left unmatched. Per the germline V gene, CDR1 is MNHNS and CDR2 is SASEGT. The CDR3 consists of 15 residues. The CDR3 bases are TGTGCCAGCACCCAGACGGGACAGGGGAATGAAAAACTGTTTTTT. This encodes CASTQTGQGNEKLFF.

The chain uses TRBV18 and TRBJ2-2; D unclear. This CDR3 is 14 amino acids long. In germline, CDR1 is KGHSH, CDR2 LQKENI. Trimming stripped 6 bases from V and 5 bases from J, with 13 bases between. CDR3 loop: CASSLIPRTGELFF. Written as DNA, the CDR3 is TGTGCCAGCTCGCTCATCCCGCGTACCGGGGAGCTGTTTTTT. Full variable domain (rest looked up from reference TRBV18 and TRBJ2-2): NAGVMQNPRHLVRRRGQEARLRCSPMKGHSHVYWYRQLPEEGLKFMVYLQKENIIDESGMPKERFSAEFPKEGPSILRIQQVVRGDSAAYFCASSLIPRTGELFFGEGSRLTVL.

The chain has TRBV4-1 and TRBJ2-3; TRBD2 aligns across 15 bases. Germline loops: CDR1 MGHRA, CDR2 YSYEKL. The CDR3 extends over 18 amino acids. The trim removed 3 bases at V and 0 bases at J, leaving 4 bases unmatched. As DNA, the CDR3 is TGCGCCAGCAGCCAGGGGACTAGCGGGGGGTATAGCACAGATACGCAGTATTTT. Translation gives CASSQGTSGGYSTDTQYF.

The rearrangement links TRBV19 to TRBJ2-7; no reliable D call. The CDR3 spans 15 residues. In germline, CDR1 is LNHDA, CDR2 SQIVND (reference sequence). The V gene lost 9 bases and the J gene lost 0 bases, with 18 bases spanning the gap. The CDR3 here is CASSLHSAVSYEQYF. DNA for the CDR3: TGTGCCAGCTCCCTTCACAGTGCCGTCTCCTACGAGCAGTACTTC.

The rearrangement joins TRBV11-2 to TRBJ2-3; D is perhaps TRBD1 (6 bases). CDR1 SGHAT and CDR2 FQNNGV come from the germline V gene. V dropped 2 bases and J dropped 0 bases, with 21 bases sitting between them. The CDR3 loop spans 19 amino acids. The CDR3 loop is CASSLNWAGDYTSTDTQYF. CDR3 DNA sequence: TGTGCCAGCAGCTTAAACTGGGCAGGGGATTACACTAGCACAGATACGCAGTATTTT.

This clone has just one count. The rearrangement uses TRBV19 and TRBJ2-2; 15 bases are a match to TRBD2. CDR1 LNHDA and CDR2 SQIVND come from the germline V gene (reference sequence). V shed 6 bases and J 4 bases; nucleotides not matched to a gene: 12. CDR3 length equals 19 residues. CDR3 residues: CASRELGTSGGKSTGELFF. The CDR3 DNA sequence: TGTGCCAGTAGAGAGCTTGGGACTAGCGGGGGGAAAAGCACCGGGGAGCTGTTTTTT.

This clone occurred a few times. The chain recombines TRBV2 with TRBJ1-5; no definite D call. CDR1 is SNHLY and CDR2 is FYNNEI in the germline V gene. V dropped 1 base and J dropped 0 bases, with 10 bases sitting between them. This CDR3 has 16 amino acids. The CDR3 is CASSEGEGSSNQPQHF. CDR3 in DNA: TGTGCCAGCAGTGAAGGGGAGGGAAGTAGCAATCAGCCCCAGCATTTT.

The V call is TRBV30, the J call TRBJ2-7, with 10 bases that match TRBD2. CDR1 and CDR2 (germline): GTSNPN, SVGIG (reference sequence). The CDR3 runs 12 residues. Germline trimming cut 4 bases from V and 6 bases from J; bases unmatched to any gene: 3. CDR3 loop: CAWTSGRLEQYF. The CDR3 DNA is TGTGCCTGGACTAGCGGGAGACTCGAGCAGTACTTC.

The chain recombines TRBV4-1 with TRBJ2-7, with 7 positions matching TRBD1. In germline, CDR1 is MGHRA, CDR2 YSYEKL. The CDR3 spans 15 residues. J was trimmed by 3 bases and V by 1 base; bases with no gene match: 6. CDR3 sequence: CASSQGWDRRYEQYF. The CDR3 DNA reads as TGCGCCAGCAGCCAAGGGTGGGACAGACGCTACGAGCAGTACTTC.